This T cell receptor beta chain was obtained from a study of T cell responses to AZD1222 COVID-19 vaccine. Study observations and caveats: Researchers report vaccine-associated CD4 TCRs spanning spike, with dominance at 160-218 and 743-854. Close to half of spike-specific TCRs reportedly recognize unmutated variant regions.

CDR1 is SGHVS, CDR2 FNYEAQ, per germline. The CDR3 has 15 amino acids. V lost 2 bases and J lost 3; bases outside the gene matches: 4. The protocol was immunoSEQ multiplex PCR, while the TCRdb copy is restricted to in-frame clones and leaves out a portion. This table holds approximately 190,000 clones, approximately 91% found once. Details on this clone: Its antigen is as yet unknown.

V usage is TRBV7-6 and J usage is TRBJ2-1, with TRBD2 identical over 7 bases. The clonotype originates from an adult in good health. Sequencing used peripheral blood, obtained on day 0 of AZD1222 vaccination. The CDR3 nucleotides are TGTGCCAGCAGCTTAAGTGCGGGGGACTACAATGAGCAGTTCTTC. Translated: CASSLSAGDYNEQFF.